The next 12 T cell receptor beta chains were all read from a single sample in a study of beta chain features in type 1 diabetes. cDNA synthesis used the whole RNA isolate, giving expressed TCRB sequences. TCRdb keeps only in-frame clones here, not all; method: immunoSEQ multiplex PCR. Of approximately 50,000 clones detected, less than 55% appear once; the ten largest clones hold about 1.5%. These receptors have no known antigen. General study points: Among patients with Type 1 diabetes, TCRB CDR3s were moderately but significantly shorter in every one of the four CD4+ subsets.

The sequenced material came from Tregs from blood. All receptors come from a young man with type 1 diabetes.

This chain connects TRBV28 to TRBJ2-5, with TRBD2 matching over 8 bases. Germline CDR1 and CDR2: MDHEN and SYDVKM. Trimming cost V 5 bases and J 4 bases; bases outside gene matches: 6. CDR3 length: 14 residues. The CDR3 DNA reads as TGTGCCAGCAGTCGAGATAGCGGGATAGAGACCCAGTACTTC. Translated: CASSRDSGIETQYF. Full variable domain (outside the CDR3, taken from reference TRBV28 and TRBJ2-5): DVKVTQSSRYLVKRTGEKVFLECVQDMDHENMFWYRQDPGLGLRLIYFSYDVKMKEKGDIPEGYSVSREKKERFSLILESASTNQTSMYLCASSRDSGIETQYFGPGTRLLVL.

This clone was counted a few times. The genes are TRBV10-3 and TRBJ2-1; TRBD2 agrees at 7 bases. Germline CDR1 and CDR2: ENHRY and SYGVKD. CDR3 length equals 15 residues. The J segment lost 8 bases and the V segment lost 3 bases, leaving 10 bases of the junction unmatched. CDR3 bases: TGTGCCATCAGTGAAACGGCGGGAGCTGTCTATGAGCAGTTCTTC. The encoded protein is CAISETAGAVYEQFF.

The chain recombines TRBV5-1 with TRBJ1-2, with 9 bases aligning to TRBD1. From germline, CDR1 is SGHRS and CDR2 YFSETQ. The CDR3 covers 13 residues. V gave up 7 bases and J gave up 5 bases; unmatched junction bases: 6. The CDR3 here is CASYADRGYGYTF. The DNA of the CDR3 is TGCGCCAGCTACGCGGACAGGGGTTATGGCTACACCTTC.

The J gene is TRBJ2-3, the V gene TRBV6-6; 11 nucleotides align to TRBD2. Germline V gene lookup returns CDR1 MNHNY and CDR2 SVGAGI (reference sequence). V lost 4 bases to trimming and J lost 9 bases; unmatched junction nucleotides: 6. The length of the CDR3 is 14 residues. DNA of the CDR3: TGTGCCAGCAGTTCCCCCGGGACTAGCGGAACGCAGTATTTT. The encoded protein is CASSSPGTSGTQYF.

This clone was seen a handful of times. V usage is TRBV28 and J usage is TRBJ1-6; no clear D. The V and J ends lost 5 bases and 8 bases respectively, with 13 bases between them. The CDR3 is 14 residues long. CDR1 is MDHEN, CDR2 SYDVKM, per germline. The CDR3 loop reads CASSPAGAYSPLHF. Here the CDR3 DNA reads TGTGCCAGCAGTCCCGCCGGAGCATATTCACCCCTCCACTTT. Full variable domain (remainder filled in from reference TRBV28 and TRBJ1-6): DVKVTQSSRYLVKRTGEKVFLECVQDMDHENMFWYRQDPGLGLRLIYFSYDVKMKEKGDIPEGYSVSREKKERFSLILESASTNQTSMYLCASSPAGAYSPLHFGNGTRLTVT.

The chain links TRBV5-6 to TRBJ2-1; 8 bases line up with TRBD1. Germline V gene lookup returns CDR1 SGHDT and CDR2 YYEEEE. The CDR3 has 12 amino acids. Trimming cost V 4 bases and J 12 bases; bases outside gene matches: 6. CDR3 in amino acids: CASSPGGEGQFF. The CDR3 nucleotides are TGTGCCAGCAGCCCAGGGGGCGAGGGGCAGTTCTTC. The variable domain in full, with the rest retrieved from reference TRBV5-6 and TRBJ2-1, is DAGVTQSPTHLIKTRGQQVTLRCSPKSGHDTVSWYQQALGQGPQFIFQYYEEEERQRGNFPDRFSGHQFPNYSSELNVNALLLGDSALYLCASSPGGEGQFFGPGTRLTVL.

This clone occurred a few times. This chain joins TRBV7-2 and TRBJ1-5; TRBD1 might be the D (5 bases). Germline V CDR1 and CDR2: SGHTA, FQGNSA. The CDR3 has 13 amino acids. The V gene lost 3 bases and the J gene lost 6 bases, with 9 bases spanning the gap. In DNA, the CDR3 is TGTGCCAGCAGCTTCGGGGGGAGTCAGCCCCAGCATTTT. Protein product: CASSFGGSQPQHF.

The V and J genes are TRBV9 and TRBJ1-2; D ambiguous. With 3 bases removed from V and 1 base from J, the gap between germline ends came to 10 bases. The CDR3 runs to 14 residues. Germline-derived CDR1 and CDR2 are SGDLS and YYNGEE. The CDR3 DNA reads TGTGCCAGCAGCGCGGACGGGAATAACTATGGCTACACCTTC. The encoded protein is CASSADGNNYGYTF.

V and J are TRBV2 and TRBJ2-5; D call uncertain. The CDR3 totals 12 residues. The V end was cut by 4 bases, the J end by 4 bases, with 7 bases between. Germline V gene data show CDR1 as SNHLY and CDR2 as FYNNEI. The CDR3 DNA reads TGTGCCAGCAGTGGAGGAATAGAGACCCAGTACTTC. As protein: CASSGGIETQYF. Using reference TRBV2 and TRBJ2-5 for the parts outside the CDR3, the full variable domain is EPEVTQTPSHQVTQMGQEVILRCVPISNHLYFYWYRQILGQKVEFLVSFYNNEISEKSEIFDDQFSVERPDGSNFTLKIRSTKLEDSAMYFCASSGGIETQYFGPGTRLLVL.

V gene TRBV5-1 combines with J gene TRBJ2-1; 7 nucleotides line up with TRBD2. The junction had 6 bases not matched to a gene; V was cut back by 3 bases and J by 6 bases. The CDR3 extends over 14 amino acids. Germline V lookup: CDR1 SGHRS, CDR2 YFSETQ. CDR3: CASSSGLEGNEQFF. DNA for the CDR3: TGCGCCAGCAGCTCTGGACTAGAAGGCAATGAGCAGTTCTTC.

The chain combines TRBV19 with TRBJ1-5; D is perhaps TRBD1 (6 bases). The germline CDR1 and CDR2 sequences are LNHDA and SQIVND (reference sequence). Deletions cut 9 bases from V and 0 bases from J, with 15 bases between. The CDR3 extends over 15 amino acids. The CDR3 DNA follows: TGTGCCAGCCGGGGAGGGGGTTATAGCAATCAGCCCCAGCATTTT. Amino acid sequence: CASRGGGYSNQPQHF.

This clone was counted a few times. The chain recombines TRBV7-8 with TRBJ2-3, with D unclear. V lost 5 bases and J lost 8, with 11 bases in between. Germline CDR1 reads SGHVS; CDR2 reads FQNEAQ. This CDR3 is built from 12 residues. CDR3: CASSPGESTQYF. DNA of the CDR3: TGTGCCAGCAGCCCCGGTGAGAGTACGCAGTATTTT. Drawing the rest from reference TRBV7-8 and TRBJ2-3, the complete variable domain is GAGVSQSPRYKVAKRGQDVALRCDPISGHVSLFWYQQALGQGPEFLTYFQNEAQLDKSGLPSDRFFAERPEGSVSTLKIQRTQQEDSAVYLCASSPGESTQYFGPGTRLTVL.